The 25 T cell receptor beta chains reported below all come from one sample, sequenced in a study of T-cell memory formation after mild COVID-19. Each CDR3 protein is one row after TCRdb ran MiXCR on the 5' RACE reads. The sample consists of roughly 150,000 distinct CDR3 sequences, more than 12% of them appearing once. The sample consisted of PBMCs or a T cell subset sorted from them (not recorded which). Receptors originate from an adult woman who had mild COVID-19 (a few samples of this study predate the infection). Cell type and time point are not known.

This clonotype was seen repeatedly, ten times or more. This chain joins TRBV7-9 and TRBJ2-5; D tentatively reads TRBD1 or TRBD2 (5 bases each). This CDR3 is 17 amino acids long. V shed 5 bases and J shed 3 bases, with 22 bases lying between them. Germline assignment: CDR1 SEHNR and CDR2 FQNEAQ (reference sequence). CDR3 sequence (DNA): TGTGCCAGCAGCGCACAAGGGGACGGGATAGAGGAAGAGACCCAGTACTTC. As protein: CASSAQGDGIEEETQYF.

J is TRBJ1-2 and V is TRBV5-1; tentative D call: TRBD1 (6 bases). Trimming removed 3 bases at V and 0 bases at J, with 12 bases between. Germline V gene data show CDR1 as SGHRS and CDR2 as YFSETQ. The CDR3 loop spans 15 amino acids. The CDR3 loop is CASSSGQGPNYGYTF. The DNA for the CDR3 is TGCGCCAGCAGCTCGGGACAAGGACCTAACTATGGCTACACCTTC.

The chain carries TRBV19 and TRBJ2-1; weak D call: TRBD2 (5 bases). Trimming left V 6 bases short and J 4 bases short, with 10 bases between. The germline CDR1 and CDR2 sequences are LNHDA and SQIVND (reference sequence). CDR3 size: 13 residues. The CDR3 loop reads CASSNGNYNEQFF. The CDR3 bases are TGTGCCAGTAGCAACGGGAATTACAATGAGCAGTTCTTC.

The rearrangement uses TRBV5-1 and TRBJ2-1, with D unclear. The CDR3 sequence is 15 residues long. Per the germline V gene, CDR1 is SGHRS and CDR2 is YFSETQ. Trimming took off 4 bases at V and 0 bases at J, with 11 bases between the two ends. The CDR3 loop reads CASSPPSSSYNEQFF. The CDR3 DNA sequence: TGCGCCAGCAGCCCCCCCAGTAGCTCCTACAATGAGCAGTTCTTC.

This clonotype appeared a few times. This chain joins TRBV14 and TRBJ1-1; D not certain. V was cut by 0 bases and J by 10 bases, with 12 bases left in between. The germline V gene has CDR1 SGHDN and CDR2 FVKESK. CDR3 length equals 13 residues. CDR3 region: CASSQDQAFPAFF. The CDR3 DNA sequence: TGTGCCAGCAGCCAAGATCAGGCTTTCCCAGCTTTCTTT. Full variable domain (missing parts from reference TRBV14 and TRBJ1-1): EAGVTQFPSHSVIEKGQTVTLRCDPISGHDNLYWYRRVMGKEIKFLLHFVKESKQDESGMPNNRFLAERTGGTYSTLKVQPAELEDSGVYFCASSQDQAFPAFFGQGTRLTVV.

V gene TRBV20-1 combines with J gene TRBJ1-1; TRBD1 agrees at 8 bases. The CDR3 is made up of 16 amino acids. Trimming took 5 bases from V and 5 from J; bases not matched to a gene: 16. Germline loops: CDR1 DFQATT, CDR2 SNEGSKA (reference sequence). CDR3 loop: CSAGVVEDRDWTEAFF. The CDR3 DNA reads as TGCAGTGCTGGGGTAGTTGAGGACAGGGATTGGACTGAAGCTTTCTTT.

The CDR3 region is CASSPGTESNEQYF. In DNA, the CDR3 is TGTGCCAGCTCACCCGGGACAGAGTCCAACGAGCAGTACTTC. The chain is built from TRBV18 and TRBJ2-7, with 7 bases that match TRBD1. Losses at the gene ends were 3 bases for V and 5 bases for J; bases not matched to a gene: 7. The germline CDR1 and CDR2 sequences are KGHSH and LQKENI. The length of the CDR3 is 14 residues.

The CDR3 bases are TGTGCCAGCAGCCCCCAAGAGGGGACAGGGGTCTACGAGCAGTACTTC. This codes for CASSPQEGTGVYEQYF. This chain connects TRBV14 to TRBJ2-7, with TRBD1 matching over 10 bases. This CDR3 comprises 16 residues. The germline CDR1 and CDR2 sequences are SGHDN and FVKESK. Germline trimming cut 4 bases from V and 3 bases from J; bases unmatched to any gene: 9. The complete variable domain, with remaining parts taken from reference TRBV14 and TRBJ2-7, reads EAGVTQFPSHSVIEKGQTVTLRCDPISGHDNLYWYRRVMGKEIKFLLHFVKESKQDESGMPNNRFLAERTGGTYSTLKVQPAELEDSGVYFCASSPQEGTGVYEQYFGPGTRLTVT.

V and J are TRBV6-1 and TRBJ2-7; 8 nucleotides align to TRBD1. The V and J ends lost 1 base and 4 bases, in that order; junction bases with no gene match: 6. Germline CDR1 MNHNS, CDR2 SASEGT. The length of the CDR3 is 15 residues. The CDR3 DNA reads TGTGCCAGCAGTGAAGAAGACAGGGGAGGTTACGAGCAGTACTTC. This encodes CASSEEDRGGYEQYF.

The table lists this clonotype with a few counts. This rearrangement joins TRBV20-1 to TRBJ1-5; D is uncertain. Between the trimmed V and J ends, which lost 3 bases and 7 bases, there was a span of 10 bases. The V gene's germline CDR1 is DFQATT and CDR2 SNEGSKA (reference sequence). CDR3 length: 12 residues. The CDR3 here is CSARKGNQPQHF. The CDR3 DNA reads TGCAGTGCTAGGAAGGGTAACCAGCCCCAGCATTTT.

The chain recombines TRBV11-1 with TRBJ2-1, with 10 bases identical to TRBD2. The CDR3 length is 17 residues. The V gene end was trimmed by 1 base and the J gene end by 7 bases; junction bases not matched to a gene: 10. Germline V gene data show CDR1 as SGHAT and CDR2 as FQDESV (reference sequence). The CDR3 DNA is TGTGCCAGCAGCTTAGGAAAAGGAGCTAGCGGGAGAAATGAGCAGTTCTTC. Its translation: CASSLGKGASGRNEQFF.

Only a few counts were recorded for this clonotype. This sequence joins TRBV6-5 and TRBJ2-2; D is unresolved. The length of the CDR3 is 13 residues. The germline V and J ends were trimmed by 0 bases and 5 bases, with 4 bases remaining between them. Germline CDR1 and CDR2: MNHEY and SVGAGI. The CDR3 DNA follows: TGTGCCAGCAGTTACTCCACAACCGGGGAGCTGTTTTTT. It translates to CASSYSTTGELFF.

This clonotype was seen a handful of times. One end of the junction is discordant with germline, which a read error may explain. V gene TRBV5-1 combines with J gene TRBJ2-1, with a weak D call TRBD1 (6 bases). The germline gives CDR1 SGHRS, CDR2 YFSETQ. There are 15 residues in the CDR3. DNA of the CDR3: TGCGCCAGCAGCGGGGGCAGGGGTTCCTACAATGAGCAGTCCTTC. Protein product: CASSGGRGSYNEQSF.

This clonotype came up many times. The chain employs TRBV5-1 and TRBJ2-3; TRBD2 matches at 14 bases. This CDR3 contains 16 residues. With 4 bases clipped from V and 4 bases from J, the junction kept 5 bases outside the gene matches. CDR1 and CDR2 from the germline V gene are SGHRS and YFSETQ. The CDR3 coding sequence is TGCGCCAGCAGCCGGGGACTAGCGGGGGAACCAGATACGCAGTATTTT. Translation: CASSRGLAGEPDTQYF.

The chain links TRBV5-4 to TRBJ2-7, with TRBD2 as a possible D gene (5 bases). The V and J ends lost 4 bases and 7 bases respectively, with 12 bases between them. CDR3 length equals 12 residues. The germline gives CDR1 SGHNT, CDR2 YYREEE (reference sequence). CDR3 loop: CASSRSGEEQYF. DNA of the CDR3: TGTGCCAGCAGCCGCTCCGGGGAGGAGCAGTACTTC.

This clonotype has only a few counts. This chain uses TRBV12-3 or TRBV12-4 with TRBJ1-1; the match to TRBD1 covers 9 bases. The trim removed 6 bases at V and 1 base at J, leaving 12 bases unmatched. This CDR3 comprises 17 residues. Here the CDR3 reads CASSLGQGALPNTEAFF. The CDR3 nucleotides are TGTGCCAGCAGCCTGGGACAGGGCGCACTACCGAACACTGAAGCTTTCTTT.

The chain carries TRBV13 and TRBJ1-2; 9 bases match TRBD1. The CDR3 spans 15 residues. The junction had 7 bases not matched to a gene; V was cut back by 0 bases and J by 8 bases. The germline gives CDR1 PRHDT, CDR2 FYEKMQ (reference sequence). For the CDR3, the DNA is TGTGCCAGCAGCTTAGGCGGGACAGGGAAGGACGGCTACACCTTC. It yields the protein CASSLGGTGKDGYTF.

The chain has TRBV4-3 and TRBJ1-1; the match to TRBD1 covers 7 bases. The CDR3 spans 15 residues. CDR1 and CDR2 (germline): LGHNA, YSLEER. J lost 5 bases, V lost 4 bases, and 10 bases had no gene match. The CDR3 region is CASSRETGIQTEAFF. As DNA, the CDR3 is TGCGCCAGCAGCCGGGAGACAGGGATACAAACTGAAGCTTTCTTT.

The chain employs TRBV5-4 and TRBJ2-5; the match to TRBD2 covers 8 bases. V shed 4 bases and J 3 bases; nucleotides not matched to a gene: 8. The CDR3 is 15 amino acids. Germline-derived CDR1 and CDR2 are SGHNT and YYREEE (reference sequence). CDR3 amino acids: CASSPEGSGEETQYF. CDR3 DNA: TGTGCCAGCAGCCCTGAGGGTAGCGGGGAAGAGACCCAGTACTTC.

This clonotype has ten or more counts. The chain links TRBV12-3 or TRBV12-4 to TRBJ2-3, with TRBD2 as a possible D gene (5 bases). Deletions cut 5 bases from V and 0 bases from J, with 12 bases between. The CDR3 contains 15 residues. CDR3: CASSAGRLSTDTQYF. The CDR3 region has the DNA TGTGCCAGCAGTGCGGGCCGCCTTAGCACAGATACGCAGTATTTT.

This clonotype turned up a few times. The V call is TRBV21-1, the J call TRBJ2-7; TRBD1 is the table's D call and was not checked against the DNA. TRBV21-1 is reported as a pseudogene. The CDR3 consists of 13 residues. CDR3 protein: CASSKDRVCEQYF. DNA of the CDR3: TGTGCCAGCAGCAAGGACAGGGTTTGTGAGCAGTACTTC.

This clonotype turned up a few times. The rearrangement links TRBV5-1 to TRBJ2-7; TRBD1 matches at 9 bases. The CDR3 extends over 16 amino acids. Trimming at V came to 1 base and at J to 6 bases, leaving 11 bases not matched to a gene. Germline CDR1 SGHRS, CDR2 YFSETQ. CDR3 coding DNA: TGCGCCAGCAGCTTGTCGCTGGGACAGGGTGTATCCGAGCAGTACTTC. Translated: CASSLSLGQGVSEQYF.

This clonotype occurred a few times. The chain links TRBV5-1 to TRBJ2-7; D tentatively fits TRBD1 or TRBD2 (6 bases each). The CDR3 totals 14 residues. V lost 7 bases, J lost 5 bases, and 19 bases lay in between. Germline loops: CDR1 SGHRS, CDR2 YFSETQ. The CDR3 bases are TGCGCCAGCGCAGTTGGGGGGCCTCCTAACGAGCAGTACTTC. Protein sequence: CASAVGGPPNEQYF.

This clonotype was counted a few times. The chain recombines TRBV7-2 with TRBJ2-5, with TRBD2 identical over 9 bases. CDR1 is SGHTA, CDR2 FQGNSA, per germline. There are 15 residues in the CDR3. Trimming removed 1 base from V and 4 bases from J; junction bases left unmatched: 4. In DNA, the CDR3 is TGTGCCAGCAGCTTAGTCGCGGGAGGGCGAGAGACCCAGTACTTC. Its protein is CASSLVAGGRETQYF.

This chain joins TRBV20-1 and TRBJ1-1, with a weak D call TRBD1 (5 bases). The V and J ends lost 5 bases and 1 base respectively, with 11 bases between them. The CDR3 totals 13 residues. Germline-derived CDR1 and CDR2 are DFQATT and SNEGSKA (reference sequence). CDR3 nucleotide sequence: TGCAGTGCTGAGGGGACGGCGAACACTGAAGCTTTCTTT. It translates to CSAEGTANTEAFF.